This TCR beta chain originates from a study of CD8 T cell repertoires and HIV-1 epitope variants. Turning to the study itself: Epitopes were three Gag families plus Nef HW9 and YT9. Study-wide points: Most of the nine antigen-specific clonotypes appeared cross-reactive to autologous or escape variants.

On the immunoSEQ platform, TCR beta CDR3s were sequenced at survey depth. Clones were read by immunoSEQ multiplex PCR, and TCRdb kept only the in-frame ones, dropping some. The sample includes 4,000 to 5,500 clones, roughly three fifths of them seen just once. Concerning this clone itself: As yet, its antigen is unknown.

Per the germline V gene, CDR1 is SGHNT and CDR2 is YYREEE (reference sequence). Trimming pared 2 bases from V and 6 bases from J, leaving 9 bases between. The length of the CDR3 is 12 residues. Sequencing was carried out using cultured CD8+ T cells derived from PBMCs. The chain joins TRBV5-4 to TRBJ2-7; TRBD2 is a possible D gene (6 bases). The sequence was obtained from a male donor with HIV. The CDR3 DNA is TGTGCCAGCAGCTTACGAGCGGGCGAGCAGTACTTC. It codes for CASSLRAGEQYF.